These 24 T cell receptor beta chains originate from one sample sequenced in a study of T cell repertoires in cytomegalovirus infection (dated by TCRdb to about 2019). These receptors have no identified antigens. The intended sense of this specimen's treatment or condition label: in vitro stimulation with specific CMV peptide epitopes to enrich CMV-specific T cells. Sequencing relied on an Illumina HiSeq 1500. Using fastp trimming at Q25 and MiXCR clonotype assembly, TCRdb reanalyzed the public sequencing data and kept in-frame beta chains. Merged by CDR3 protein, the rows form single entries marked with the most common genes and DNA. For this sample the table gives 750,000 to 900,000 distinct CDR3 sequences, of which almost 30% were detected only once. The top ten clonotypes cover around 14% of the sample. The sequenced sample was cultured CD8+ T cells from PBMCs, obtained from culture after CMV antigen stimulation. Every receptor here comes from a human donor in good health (CMV status not recorded). Some clones in this sample may be carry-over from other donors' samples.

This clonotype was observed at least ten times. The genes are TRBV7-9 and TRBJ1-5, with 11 bases lining up with TRBD1. This CDR3 is built from 18 residues. CDR1 is SEHNR, CDR2 FQNEAQ, per germline (reference sequence). V was pared by 1 base and J by 0 bases, with 5 bases of the junction left unmatched. The CDR3 here is CASSLGTGGQYSNQPQHF. The DNA of the CDR3 is TGTGCCAGCAGCTTAGGGACAGGGGGCCAGTATAGCAATCAGCCCCAGCATTTT.

This sequence joins TRBV6-6 and TRBJ2-1; TRBD2 is a possible D gene (7 bases). The germline V gene encodes CDR1 MNHNY and CDR2 SVGAGI (reference sequence). CDR3 size: 16 residues. V was cut by 1 base and J by 1 base, with 11 bases left in between. CDR3 sequence reads: CASSYYAGASYNEQFF. The CDR3 DNA reads as TGTGCCAGCAGTTACTATGCGGGGGCTTCCTACAATGAGCAGTTCTTC.

The CDR3 sequence: CASSQGRGDHEQYF. The DNA of the CDR3 is TGTGCCAGCAGCCAAGGAAGGGGGGACCACGAGCAGTACTTC. The chain employs TRBV4-2 and TRBJ2-7; the D call may be TRBD1 or TRBD2 (6 bases each). Trimming removed 1 base from V and 5 bases from J, with 12 bases in between. CDR1 is LGHNA, CDR2 YNFKEQ, per germline. There are 14 residues in the CDR3.

The rearrangement joins TRBV5-6 to TRBJ2-6; tentatively, D is TRBD1 or TRBD2 (5 bases each). Trimming pared 2 bases from V and 1 base from J, leaving 13 bases between. Germline V CDR1 and CDR2: SGHDT, YYEEEE. This CDR3 is built from 17 residues. For the CDR3, the DNA is TGTGCCAGCAGCTTTGGGACCGGTCCTTCTGGGGCCAACGTCCTGACTTTC. Translated, it gives CASSFGTGPSGANVLTF.

This clonotype has more than one count but fewer than ten. The chain couples TRBV27 to TRBJ2-1; D is perhaps TRBD1 (6 bases). The length of the CDR3 is 16 residues. V lost 5 bases to trimming and J lost 4 bases, with 18 bases between them. The V gene's germline CDR1 is MNHEY and CDR2 SMNVEV (reference sequence). The DNA of the CDR3 is TGTGCCAGCAGTCTTCCAGGGGACCCAGATTACAATGAGCAGTTCTTC. Translation gives CASSLPGDPDYNEQFF.

This clonotype was seen only once. The rearrangement joins TRBV6-6 to TRBJ2-1, with D unclear. This CDR3 is 14 amino acids long. Between the trimmed V and J ends, which lost 0 bases and 4 bases, there was a span of 7 bases. Germline V gene data show CDR1 as MNHNY and CDR2 as SVGAGI (reference sequence). The CDR3 DNA reads TGTGCCAGCAGTTACTCGCCGGAGTACAATGAGCAGTTCTTC. Translated: CASSYSPEYNEQFF.

This clonotype has just a few counts. This sequence joins TRBV12-3 or TRBV12-4 and TRBJ1-1; 10 positions match TRBD1. Trimming took 8 bases from V and 1 from J; bases not matched to a gene: 7. The CDR3 consists of 15 residues. The CDR3 spells CASVPGQGKNTEAFF. As DNA, the CDR3 is TGTGCCAGCGTCCCGGGACAGGGGAAGAACACTGAAGCTTTCTTT.

The rearrangement uses TRBV7-6 and TRBJ2-5; D not certain. Germline V gene sequence: CDR1 SGHVS, CDR2 FNYEAQ. With 6 bases removed from V and 2 bases from J, the gap between germline ends came to 13 bases. This CDR3 is 14 amino acids long. CDR3 coding DNA: TGTGCCAGCAGGATTGTCGGGCGGCAAGAGACCCAGTACTTC. It specifies CASRIVGRQETQYF.

In this sample, this clonotype turned up a few times. V gene TRBV4-1 combines with J gene TRBJ1-1, with D maybe TRBD1 (6 bases). Per the germline V gene, CDR1 is MGHRA and CDR2 is YSYEKL. V lost 2 bases to trimming and J lost 0 bases, with 13 bases between them. CDR3 length: 16 residues. CDR3 amino acids: CASSQKGGGLNTEAFF. CDR3 in DNA: TGCGCCAGCAGCCAAAAAGGGGGAGGGCTGAACACTGAAGCTTTCTTT.

This CDR3 is CASSWDVNTGELFF. CDR3 coding DNA: TGTGCCAGCAGCTGGGACGTAAACACCGGGGAGCTGTTTTTT. The chain joins TRBV7-9 to TRBJ2-2; D could derive from TRBD1 or TRBD2 (5 bases each). This CDR3 is 14 amino acids long. Germline V gene sequence: CDR1 SEHNR, CDR2 FQNEAQ (reference sequence). V was pared by 4 bases and J by 2 bases, with 8 bases between.

Only a few counts were recorded for this clonotype. V usage is TRBV7-3 and J usage is TRBJ1-2, with D possibly matching TRBD1 (6 bases). Germline-derived CDR1 and CDR2 are SGHTA and FQGTGA. The V gene lost 5 bases and the J gene lost 7 bases, with 20 bases spanning the gap. The CDR3 sequence is 15 residues long. CDR3 DNA sequence: TGTGCCAGCAGCCCTAAAGGGACATCATCACGTGGCTACACCTTC. It yields the protein CASSPKGTSSRGYTF. The full variable domain, its missing parts supplied by reference TRBV7-3 and TRBJ1-2, is GAGVSQTPSNKVTEKGKYVELRCDPISGHTALYWYRQSLGQGPEFLIYFQGTGAADDSGLPNDRFFAVRPEGSVSTLKIQRTERGDSAVYLCASSPKGTSSRGYTFGSGTRLTVV.

The chain joins TRBV6-4 to TRBJ2-1; TRBD2 aligns across 7 bases. CDR3 length: 16 amino acids. Germline V gives CDR1 MRHNA, CDR2 SNTAGT. V trimming: 3 bases; J trimming: 0 bases; junction bases outside the gene matches: 5. The CDR3: CASSEFGGSSYNEQFF. In nucleotides, the CDR3 is TGTGCCAGCAGTGAATTCGGCGGGAGCTCCTACAATGAGCAGTTCTTC.

The V and J genes are TRBV19 and TRBJ1-1; D gene ambiguous. The germline CDR1 and CDR2 sequences are LNHDA and SQIVND (reference sequence). The V and J ends lost 3 bases and 4 bases respectively, with 9 bases between them. This CDR3 spans 13 amino acids. CDR3 nucleotides: TGTGCCAGTAGTATCCGGGGAATCACTGAAGCTTTCTTT. As protein: CASSIRGITEAFF.

The J gene is TRBJ2-5, the V gene TRBV25-1; D uncertain. There are 14 residues in the CDR3. CDR1 is MGHDK and CDR2 is SYGVNS in the germline V gene. V lost 4 bases and J 2 bases, leaving 11 bases between the germline ends. The CDR3 sequence: CASSGAVKQETQYF. The CDR3 region has the DNA TGTGCCAGCAGTGGAGCTGTCAAACAAGAGACCCAGTACTTC. Full variable domain (outside the CDR3, taken from reference TRBV25-1 and TRBJ2-5): EADIYQTPRYLVIGTGKKITLECSQTMGHDKMYWYQQDPGMELHLIHYSYGVNSTEKGDLSSESTVSRIRTEHFPLTLESARPSHTSQYLCASSGAVKQETQYFGPGTRLLVL.

The gene calls are TRBV10-3 and TRBJ2-3, with 9 bases that match TRBD1. V was pared by 4 bases and J by 3 bases, with 8 bases of the junction left unmatched. The CDR3 contains 16 residues. Germline V lookup: CDR1 ENHRY, CDR2 SYGVKD. Here the CDR3 DNA reads TGTGCCATCAGTGGTCACTGGGACAGGGAGACAGATACGCAGTATTTT. It encodes CAISGHWDRETDTQYF.

The CDR3 DNA reads TGCGCCAGCAGGCGGCCCCAGGACACCCCTTACAATGAGCAGTTCTTC. It translates to CASRRPQDTPYNEQFF. V is TRBV5-1 and J is TRBJ2-1; D may be TRBD1 (5 bases). The CDR3 is 16 amino acids. V was pared by 5 bases and J by 4 bases, with 19 bases between. CDR1 is SGHRS and CDR2 is YFSETQ in the germline V gene.

V gene TRBV13 combines with J gene TRBJ1-2, with 8 bases lining up with TRBD1. The germline V gene has CDR1 PRHDT and CDR2 FYEKMQ (reference sequence). This CDR3 has 15 residues. Trimming at V came to 3 bases and at J to 5 bases, leaving 8 bases not matched to a gene. The CDR3 protein is CASSFSLDRAYGYTF. DNA of the CDR3: TGTGCCAGCAGCTTCAGTTTGGACAGGGCTTATGGCTACACCTTC.

This sequence joins TRBV7-4 and TRBJ1-4; D ambiguous. This CDR3 contains 12 residues. V was trimmed by 5 bases and J by 4 bases, leaving 5 bases between them. CDR1 is SGHVT, CDR2 SQSDAQ, per germline. CDR3 in amino acids: CASSPYNEKLFF. DNA for the CDR3: TGTGCCAGCAGCCCCTATAATGAAAAACTGTTTTTT. Supplemented by reference TRBV7-4 and TRBJ1-4, the full variable domain reads GAGVSQSPRYKVAKRGRDVALRCDSISGHVTLYWYRQTLGQGSEVLTYSQSDAQRDKSGRPSGRFSAERPERSVSTLKIQRTEQGDSAVYLCASSPYNEKLFFGSGTQLSVL.

Here the CDR3 reads CASSYFLTGGEGYTF. The CDR3 DNA follows: TGTGCCAGCAGTTACTTTTTGACAGGGGGCGAGGGCTACACCTTC. The V gene is TRBV6-5, the J gene TRBJ1-2; 10 bases agree with TRBD1. The junction had 7 bases not matched to a gene; V was cut back by 1 base and J by 8 bases. The CDR3 is 15 residues long. In germline, CDR1 is MNHEY, CDR2 SVGAGI.

At least ten counts were recorded for this clonotype. The chain couples TRBV28 to TRBJ1-1; 9 positions match TRBD1. Germline trimming cut 2 bases from V and 1 base from J; bases unmatched to any gene: 11. This CDR3 region has 18 residues. Germline V gives CDR1 MDHEN, CDR2 SYDVKM. The CDR3 sequence is CASSLTFGTGSRNTEAFF. For the CDR3, the DNA is TGTGCCAGCAGTTTAACCTTTGGGACAGGGAGTAGGAACACTGAAGCTTTCTTT.

The gene calls are TRBV5-6 and TRBJ2-6; no clear D. Trimming pared 0 bases from V and 4 bases from J, leaving 11 bases between. Germline V gene sequence: CDR1 SGHDT, CDR2 YYEEEE. This CDR3 comprises 16 residues. CDR3 nucleotides: TGTGCCAGCAGCTTGGAAGTCGTAGAAGGGGCCAACGTCCTGACTTTC. Its protein is CASSLEVVEGANVLTF. The whole variable domain, filled in from reference TRBV5-6 and TRBJ2-6, reads DAGVTQSPTHLIKTRGQQVTLRCSPKSGHDTVSWYQQALGQGPQFIFQYYEEEERQRGNFPDRFSGHQFPNYSSELNVNALLLGDSALYLCASSLEVVEGANVLTFGAGSRLTVL.

As for this clonotype: A much larger clone sits a single nucleotide away, making a read error possible. The chain is built from TRBV7-9 and TRBJ2-4; 9 nucleotides align to TRBD1. Germline V lookup: CDR1 SEHNR, CDR2 FQNEAQ (reference sequence). Losses at the gene ends were 6 bases for V and 2 bases for J; bases not matched to a gene: 8. The CDR3 consists of 16 residues. This CDR3 is CASRLTGGATKNIQYF. The CDR3 DNA reads TGTGCCAGCAGGCTTACAGGGGGCGCGACCAAAAACATTCAGTACTTC.

The gene calls are TRBV6-5 and TRBJ1-1; perhaps TRBD1 as D (6 bases). The CDR3 is 14 residues long. The germline V gene encodes CDR1 MNHEY and CDR2 SVGAGI. V was clipped by 7 bases and J by 3 bases, with 15 bases between them. The CDR3 coding sequence is TGTGCCAGCAACTACAGGGCTCAGGACACTGAAGCTTTCTTT. This sequence encodes CASNYRAQDTEAFF.

This clonotype was found many times. The chain couples TRBV7-8 to TRBJ2-7, with D maybe TRBD1 (5 bases). Trimming removed 4 bases at V and 4 bases at J, with 8 bases between. This CDR3 region has 12 residues. In germline, CDR1 is SGHVS, CDR2 FQNEAQ. The CDR3 region has the DNA TGTGCCAGCAGCTCGGACAAGTACGAGCAGTACTTC. It yields the protein CASSSDKYEQYF.